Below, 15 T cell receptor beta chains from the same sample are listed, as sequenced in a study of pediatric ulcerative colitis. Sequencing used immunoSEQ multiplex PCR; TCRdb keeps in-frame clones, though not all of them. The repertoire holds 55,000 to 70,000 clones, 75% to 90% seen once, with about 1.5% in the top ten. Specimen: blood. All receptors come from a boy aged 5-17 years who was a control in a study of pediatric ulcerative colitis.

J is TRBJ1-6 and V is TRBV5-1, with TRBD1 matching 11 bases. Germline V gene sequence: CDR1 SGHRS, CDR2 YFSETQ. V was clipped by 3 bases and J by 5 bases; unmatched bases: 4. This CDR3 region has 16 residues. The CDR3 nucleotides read TGCGCCAGCAGCTGGACAGGGGGCGGCAATAATTCACCCCTCCACTTT. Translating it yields CASSWTGGGNNSPLHF.

The DNA of the CDR3 is TGCGCCAGCAGTCTAGCGGTGAACACCGGGGAGCTGTTTTTT. Its translation: CASSLAVNTGELFF. The chain joins TRBV4-1 to TRBJ2-2, with 7 bases aligning to TRBD2. The CDR3 is made up of 14 amino acids. Germline CDR1 is MGHRA and CDR2 is YSYEKL. The ends lost 6 bases at V and 1 base at J; junction bases unmatched: 2.

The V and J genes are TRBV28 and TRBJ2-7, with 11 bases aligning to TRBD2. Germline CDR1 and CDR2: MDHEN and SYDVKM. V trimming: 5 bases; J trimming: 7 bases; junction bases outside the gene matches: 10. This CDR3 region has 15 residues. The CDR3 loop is CASSITRTSGREQYF. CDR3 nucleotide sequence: TGTGCCAGCAGTATCACTAGGACTAGCGGGCGGGAGCAGTACTTC.

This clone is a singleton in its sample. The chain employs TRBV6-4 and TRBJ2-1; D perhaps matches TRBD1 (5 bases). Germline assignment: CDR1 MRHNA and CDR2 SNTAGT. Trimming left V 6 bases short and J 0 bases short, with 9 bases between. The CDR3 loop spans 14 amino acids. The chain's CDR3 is CASSRDSSYNEQFF. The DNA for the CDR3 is TGTGCCAGCAGCAGAGACAGCTCCTACAATGAGCAGTTCTTC.

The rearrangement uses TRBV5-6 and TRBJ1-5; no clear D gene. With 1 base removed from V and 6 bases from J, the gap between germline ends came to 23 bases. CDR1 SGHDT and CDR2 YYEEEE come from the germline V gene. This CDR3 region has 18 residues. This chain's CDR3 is CASSLHSGILWGRQPQHF. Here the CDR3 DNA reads TGTGCCAGCAGCTTGCATTCGGGTATTCTTTGGGGTCGTCAGCCCCAGCATTTT.

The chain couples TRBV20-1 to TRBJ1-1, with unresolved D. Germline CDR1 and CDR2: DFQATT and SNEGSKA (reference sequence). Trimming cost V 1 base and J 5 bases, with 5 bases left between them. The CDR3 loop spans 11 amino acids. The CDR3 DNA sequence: TGCAGTGCTAGAGTTTGGACTGAAGCTTTCTTT. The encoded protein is CSARVWTEAFF.

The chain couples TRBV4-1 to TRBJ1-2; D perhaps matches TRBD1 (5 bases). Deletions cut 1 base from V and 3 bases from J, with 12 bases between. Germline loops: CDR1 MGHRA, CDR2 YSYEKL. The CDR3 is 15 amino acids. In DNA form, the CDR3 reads TGCGCCAGCAGCCAAGGAAGCGGGGGTGACTATGGCTACACCTTC. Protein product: CASSQGSGGDYGYTF.

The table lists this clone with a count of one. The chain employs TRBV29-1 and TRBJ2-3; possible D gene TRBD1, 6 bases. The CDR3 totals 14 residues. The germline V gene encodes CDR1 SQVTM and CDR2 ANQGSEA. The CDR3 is CSSPNLQGSDTQYF. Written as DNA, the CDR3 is TGCAGTTCACCTAACTTACAGGGATCAGATACGCAGTATTTT.

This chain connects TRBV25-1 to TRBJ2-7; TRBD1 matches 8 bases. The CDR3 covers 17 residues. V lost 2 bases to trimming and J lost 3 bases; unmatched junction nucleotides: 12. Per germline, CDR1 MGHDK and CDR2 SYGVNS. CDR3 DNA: TGTGCCAGCAGTGAAAGGCAGGGGGCTGATACGTTCTACGAGCAGTACTTC. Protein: CASSERQGADTFYEQYF.

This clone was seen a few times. This CDR3 reads CASSQGEGQRKNEKLFF. The CDR3 region has the DNA TGCGCCAGCAGCCAAGGAGAGGGACAGCGAAAAAATGAAAAACTGTTTTTT. The gene calls are TRBV4-1 and TRBJ1-4; 7 positions agree with TRBD1. The germline CDR1 and CDR2 sequences are MGHRA and YSYEKL. Germline trimming cut 1 base from V and 5 bases from J; bases unmatched to any gene: 10. CDR3 length equals 17 residues.

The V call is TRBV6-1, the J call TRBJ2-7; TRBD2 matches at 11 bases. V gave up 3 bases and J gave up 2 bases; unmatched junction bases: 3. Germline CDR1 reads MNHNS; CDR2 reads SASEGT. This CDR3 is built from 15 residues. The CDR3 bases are TGTGCCAGCAGTGAGAATAGCGGGGGGGCCTACGAGCAGTACTTC. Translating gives CASSENSGGAYEQYF.

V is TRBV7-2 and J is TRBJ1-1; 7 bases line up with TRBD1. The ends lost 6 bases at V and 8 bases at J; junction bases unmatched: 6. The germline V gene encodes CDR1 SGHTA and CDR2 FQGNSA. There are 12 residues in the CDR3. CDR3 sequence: CASSQDRREAFF. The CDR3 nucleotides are TGTGCCAGCAGTCAGGACAGGCGAGAAGCTTTCTTT.

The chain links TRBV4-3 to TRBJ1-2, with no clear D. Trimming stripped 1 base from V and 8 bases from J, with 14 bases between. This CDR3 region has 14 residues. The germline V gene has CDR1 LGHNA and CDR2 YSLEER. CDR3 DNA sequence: TGCGCCAGCAGCCAAGCACGTCAAATTCTGGGCTACACCTTC. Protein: CASSQARQILGYTF.

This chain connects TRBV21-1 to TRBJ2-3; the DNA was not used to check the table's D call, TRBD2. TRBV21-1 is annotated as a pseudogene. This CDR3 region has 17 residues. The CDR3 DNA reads TGTGCCAGCAGCTCCTCGGGAAAGGGGACTAGCACAGATACGCAGTATTTT. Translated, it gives CASSSSGKGTSTDTQYF.

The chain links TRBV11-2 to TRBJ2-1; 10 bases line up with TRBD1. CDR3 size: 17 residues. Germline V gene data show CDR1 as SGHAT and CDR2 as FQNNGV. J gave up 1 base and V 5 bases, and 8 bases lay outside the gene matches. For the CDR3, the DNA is TGTGCCAGCAGCCTCCGACCGGGACAGGGGTCCTACAATGAGCAGTTCTTC. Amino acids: CASSLRPGQGSYNEQFF. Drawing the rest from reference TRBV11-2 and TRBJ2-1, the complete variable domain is EAGVAQSPRYKIIEKRQSVAFWCNPISGHATLYWYQQILGQGPKLLIQFQNNGVVDDSQLPKDRFSAERLKGVDSTLKIQPAKLEDSAVYLCASSLRPGQGSYNEQFFGPGTRLTVL.